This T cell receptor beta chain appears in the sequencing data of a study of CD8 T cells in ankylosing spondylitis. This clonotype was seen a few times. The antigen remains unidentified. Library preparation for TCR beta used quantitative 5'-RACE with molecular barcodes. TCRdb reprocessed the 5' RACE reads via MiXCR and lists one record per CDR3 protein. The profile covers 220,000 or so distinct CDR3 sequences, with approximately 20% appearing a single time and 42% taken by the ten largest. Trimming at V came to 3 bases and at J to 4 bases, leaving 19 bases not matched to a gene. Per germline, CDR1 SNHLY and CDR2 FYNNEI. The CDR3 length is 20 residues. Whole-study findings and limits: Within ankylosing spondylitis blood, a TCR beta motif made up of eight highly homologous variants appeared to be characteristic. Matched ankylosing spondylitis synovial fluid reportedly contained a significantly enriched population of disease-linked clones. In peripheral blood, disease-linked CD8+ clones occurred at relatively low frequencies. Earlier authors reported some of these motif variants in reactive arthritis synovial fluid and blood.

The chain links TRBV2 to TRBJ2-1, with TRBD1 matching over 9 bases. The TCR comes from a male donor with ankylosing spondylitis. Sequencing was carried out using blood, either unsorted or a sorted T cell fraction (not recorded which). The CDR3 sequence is CASSDSTGGAARVIYNEQFF. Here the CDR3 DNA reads TGTGCCAGCAGTGATTCGACAGGGGGAGCCGCGCGAGTCATTTACAATGAGCAGTTCTTC.